This TCR beta chain comes out of a study of cytomegalovirus exposure and HLA in healthy donors. Whole-study findings and limits: A later analysis found TCR association rates differed by HLA locus, highest for DRB1 and lowest for HLA-C. Common viral pathogens (according to a later analysis) appeared linked to several of the most significant clusters.

Concerning this clone itself: The target antigen is unknown.

It was with 60 Vbeta and 13 Jbeta primers that the PCR ran. Sequencing was performed with immunoSEQ multiplex PCR; in TCRdb, only in-frame clones are kept and a portion is missing. Of about 110,000 clones listed, over 75% are singletons. The germline V gene has CDR1 MGHDK and CDR2 SYGVNS. V shed 10 bases and J 12 bases; nucleotides not matched to a gene: 9. The CDR3 contains 13 residues. The receptor comes from a man aged 30-40 years in good health and CMV-seropositive. The material sequenced was PBMCs. This rearrangement joins TRBV25-1 to TRBJ1-6, with 10 bases fitting TRBD1. This chain's CDR3 is CATRGDRGGPLHF. The CDR3 DNA is TGTGCCACACGCGGGGACAGGGGAGGACCCCTCCACTTT.